Presented here are 27 T cell receptor beta chains from one specimen sequenced in a study of PD-L1 blockade in urothelial cancer. Stated time point: peripheral blood 6 weeks after treatment start. The assay was immunoSEQ multiplex PCR, and TCRdb's table has in-frame clones only and misses some. The sample holds roughly 40,000 clones, 91% seen once. The sequencing used PBMCs, collected around atezolizumab (anti-PD-L1) treatment. These receptors were collected from a man between 65 and 79 years old with urothelial cancer.

This clone was counted only a few times. CDR3 DNA sequence: TGTGCCAGCAGTGAATGGACGGGACAGCTAGGAAACACCATATATTTT. This translates into CASSEWTGQLGNTIYF. V usage is TRBV2 and J usage is TRBJ1-3; TRBD1 agrees at 7 bases. The germline V gene encodes CDR1 SNHLY and CDR2 FYNNEI. The CDR3 length is 16 residues. Trimming at V came to 2 bases and at J to 4 bases, leaving 8 bases not matched to a gene. The variable domain in full, completed from reference TRBV2 and TRBJ1-3, reads EPEVTQTPSHQVTQMGQEVILRCVPISNHLYFYWYRQILGQKVEFLVSFYNNEISEKSEIFDDQFSVERPDGSNFTLKIRSTKLEDSAMYFCASSEWTGQLGNTIYFGEGSWLTVV.

The V call is TRBV10-1, the J call TRBJ2-3, with 9 positions matching TRBD1. V shed 3 bases and J 3 bases; nucleotides not matched to a gene: 4. From germline, CDR1 is WNHNN and CDR2 SYGVQD (reference sequence). The CDR3 length is 15 residues. In nucleotides, the CDR3 is TGCGCCAGCAGTGACCGGGACAGGGATACAGATACGCAGTATTTT. Translated: CASSDRDRDTDTQYF.

CDR3 residues: CASSFSQGHNEQYF. The CDR3 DNA sequence: TGTGCCAGCAGTTTCAGCCAGGGCCATAACGAGCAGTACTTC. The chain is built from TRBV27 and TRBJ2-7; perhaps TRBD1 as D (5 bases). CDR1 is MNHEY and CDR2 is SMNVEV in the germline V gene (reference sequence). Trimming removed 3 bases at V and 5 bases at J, with 14 bases between. The CDR3 has 14 residues.

This rearrangement joins TRBV9 to TRBJ1-2; D may be TRBD1 (6 bases). Looked up from germline, CDR1 is SGDLS and CDR2 is YYNGEE. The CDR3 covers 11 residues. V gave up 3 bases and J gave up 6 bases, with 6 bases separating them. CDR3 in DNA: TGTGCCAGCAGCGGACAGGATGGCTACACCTTC. Amino acids: CASSGQDGYTF. Filled out from reference TRBV9 and TRBJ1-2, the complete variable domain reads DSGVTQTPKHLITATGQRVTLRCSPRSGDLSVYWYQQSLDQGLQFLIQYYNGEERAKGNILERFSAQQFPDLHSELNLSSLELGDSALYFCASSGQDGYTFGSGTRLTVV.

The chain employs TRBV5-1 and TRBJ2-3; D ambiguous. The germline V and J ends were trimmed by 0 bases and 0 bases, with 8 bases remaining between them. CDR1 and CDR2 from the germline V gene are SGHRS and YFSETQ. The CDR3 consists of 15 residues. The DNA of the CDR3 is TGCGCCAGCAGCTTGGGCACATATAGCACAGATACGCAGTATTTT. It is translated as CASSLGTYSTDTQYF. Looking up the rest from reference TRBV5-1 and TRBJ2-3 gives the full variable domain: KAGVTQTPRYLIKTRGQQVTLSCSPISGHRSVSWYQQTPGQGLQFLFEYFSETQRNKGNFPGRFSGRQFSNSRSEMNVSTLELGDSALYLCASSLGTYSTDTQYFGPGTRLTVL.

The chain combines TRBV9 with TRBJ2-7, with 7 nucleotides matching TRBD2. V trimming: 4 bases; J trimming: 0 bases; junction bases outside the gene matches: 10. Germline V lookup: CDR1 SGDLS, CDR2 YYNGEE. This CDR3 contains 16 residues. CDR3 in amino acids: CASSPLERGSSYEQYF. The DNA of the CDR3 is TGTGCCAGCAGCCCCTTGGAGCGGGGTTCCTCCTACGAGCAGTACTTC.

The chain has TRBV9 and TRBJ2-1; 9 nucleotides align to TRBD2. The CDR3 is 15 residues long. J gave up 3 bases and V 4 bases, and 5 bases lay outside the gene matches. CDR1 and CDR2 from the germline V gene are SGDLS and YYNGEE. CDR3 sequence reads: CASSSGSGSYNEQFF. CDR3 sequence (DNA): TGTGCCAGCAGCTCAGGTAGCGGGAGCTACAATGAGCAGTTCTTC.

The chain recombines TRBV10-3 with TRBJ2-2; D ambiguous. This CDR3 region has 12 residues. Germline V gives CDR1 ENHRY, CDR2 SYGVKD. V was shortened by 6 bases and J by 1 base, with 3 bases between the two germline ends. CDR3 residues: CAISGNTGELFF. Here the CDR3 DNA reads TGTGCCATCAGCGGGAACACCGGGGAGCTGTTTTTT.

The J gene is TRBJ2-1, the V gene TRBV19; D is possibly TRBD2 (5 bases). Between the trimmed V and J ends, which lost 7 bases and 0 bases, there was a span of 13 bases. This CDR3 spans 15 amino acids. Germline CDR1 LNHDA, CDR2 SQIVND (reference sequence). The CDR3 DNA sequence: TGTGCCAGTACCGACTACCTCTCCTCCTACAATGAGCAGTTCTTC. This translates into CASTDYLSSYNEQFF.

The table lists this clone with a count of one. This rearrangement joins TRBV7-3 to TRBJ2-3, with D possibly matching TRBD2 (6 bases). Germline V gene sequence: CDR1 SGHTA, CDR2 FQGTGA. Trimming took 5 bases from V and 10 from J, leaving 16 bases between them. The CDR3 runs to 13 residues. The CDR3 DNA sequence: TGTGCCAGCAGCATCAAGGACGGGGGAGCGCAGTATTTT. Amino acid sequence: CASSIKDGGAQYF.

This chain's CDR3 is CSVGSTDTQYF. The CDR3 DNA follows: TGCAGCGTCGGGAGCACAGATACGCAGTATTTT. J is TRBJ2-3 and V is TRBV29-1; D unresolved. Trimming took 6 bases from V and 0 from J, leaving 4 bases between them. Germline values: CDR1 SQVTM, CDR2 ANQGSEA. The CDR3 runs 11 residues.

The chain carries TRBV30 and TRBJ2-2; D not resolved. CDR3 length equals 16 residues. Germline lookup yields CDR1 GTSNPN and CDR2 SVGIG (reference sequence). V was trimmed by 3 bases and J by 0 bases, leaving 14 bases between them. CDR3 DNA: TGTGCCTGGAGCCGCACCGACACGACGAACACCGGGGAGCTGTTTTTT. It encodes CAWSRTDTTNTGELFF.

This clone appeared once. The J gene is TRBJ2-7, the V gene TRBV28; TRBD1 matches 8 bases. The V gene end was trimmed by 5 bases and the J gene end by 4 bases; junction bases not matched to a gene: 19. Germline V gene data show CDR1 as MDHEN and CDR2 as SYDVKM. The CDR3 is 18 residues long. In DNA form, the CDR3 reads TGTGCCAGCAGTCTTCAGACAGGGGTGGCGGATTACCCTTACGAGCAGTACTTC. This sequence encodes CASSLQTGVADYPYEQYF.

The chain recombines TRBV5-6 with TRBJ2-3; D is perhaps TRBD1 (7 bases). CDR1 and CDR2 from the germline V gene are SGHDT and YYEEEE. This CDR3 region has 15 residues. Trimming left V 4 bases short and J 6 bases short, with 18 bases between. This CDR3 is CASSPRGDSTDTQYF. CDR3 coding DNA: TGTGCCAGCAGCCCCAGGGGGGACTCCACGGATACGCAGTATTTT. The full variable domain, rest sourced from reference TRBV5-6 and TRBJ2-3, is DAGVTQSPTHLIKTRGQQVTLRCSPKSGHDTVSWYQQALGQGPQFIFQYYEEEERQRGNFPDRFSGHQFPNYSSELNVNALLLGDSALYLCASSPRGDSTDTQYFGPGTRLTVL.

CDR3 amino acids: CASSQGEARPDTQYF. The CDR3 nucleotides are TGCGCCAGCAGCCAAGGGGAGGCCAGGCCAGATACGCAGTATTTT. The V and J genes are TRBV4-1 and TRBJ2-3; TRBD2 is a possible D gene (6 bases). The V gene's germline CDR1 is MGHRA and CDR2 YSYEKL. V was shortened by 1 base and J by 4 bases, with 12 bases between the two germline ends. The CDR3 has 15 amino acids.

The J gene is TRBJ1-2, the V gene TRBV6-1, with 10 bases that match TRBD1. Germline V CDR1 and CDR2: MNHNS, SASEGT. The CDR3 is 15 amino acids. V was pared by 4 bases and J by 3 bases, with 5 bases of the junction left unmatched. The CDR3 sequence is CASSGQGAHHYGYTF. DNA for the CDR3: TGTGCCAGCAGTGGACAGGGGGCGCATCACTATGGCTACACCTTC.

This clone was counted a few times. The chain joins TRBV5-1 to TRBJ2-2; 7 bases align to TRBD1. Germline CDR1 SGHRS, CDR2 YFSETQ. The CDR3 runs 15 residues. The V segment lost 0 bases and the J segment 1 base; nucleotides outside the gene matches: 0. The CDR3 DNA follows: TGCGCCAGCAGCTTGGGACAGGGGAACACCGGGGAGCTGTTTTTT. It codes for CASSLGQGNTGELFF.

The chain joins TRBV28 to TRBJ2-7, with D possibly matching TRBD1 (6 bases). The CDR3 has 13 amino acids. The V gene lost 4 bases and the J gene lost 1 base, with 8 bases spanning the gap. Germline V gene data show CDR1 as MDHEN and CDR2 as SYDVKM. The CDR3 bases are TGTGCCAGCAGTTCTGGACAGTCCTACGAGCAGTACTTC. Amino acids: CASSSGQSYEQYF.

The V gene is TRBV27, the J gene TRBJ2-4; possible D gene TRBD2, 6 bases. CDR1 is MNHEY and CDR2 is SMNVEV in the germline V gene (reference sequence). The CDR3 sequence is 15 residues long. V lost 3 bases and J 3 bases, leaving 12 bases between the germline ends. CDR3 nucleotides: TGTGCCAGCAGTTTGGAGCTCGGGGGCAAAAACATTCAGTACTTC. Its translation is CASSLELGGKNIQYF.

The genes are TRBV7-5 and TRBJ2-3; TRBD2 is the table's D call and was not checked against the DNA. TRBV7-5 corresponds to a pseudogene. This CDR3 has 12 residues. The CDR3 is CASSRDTDTQYF. CDR3 DNA: TGTGCCAGCAGCCGGGACACAGATACGCAGTATTTT.

The V and J genes are TRBV10-3 and TRBJ2-1; TRBD2 is a possible D gene (6 bases). Germline V gives CDR1 ENHRY, CDR2 SYGVKD. Trimming left V 0 bases short and J 0 bases short, with 12 bases between. The CDR3 totals 17 residues. Here the CDR3 reads CAISESLATSSYNEQFF. The CDR3 coding sequence is TGTGCCATCAGTGAGTCGCTAGCGACAAGCTCCTACAATGAGCAGTTCTTC.

The chain uses TRBV29-1 and TRBJ2-7; D may be TRBD1 (5 bases). V was clipped by 4 bases and J by 0 bases, with 16 bases between them. The CDR3 spans 15 residues. The germline V gene encodes CDR1 SQVTM and CDR2 ANQGSEA. CDR3 nucleotides: TGCAGCGTTGGGGGCTCTAAGGACACCTCCTACGAGCAGTACTTC. The encoded protein is CSVGGSKDTSYEQYF.

V gene TRBV4-1 combines with J gene TRBJ2-3, with 11 nucleotides matching TRBD1. The J segment lost 4 bases and the V segment lost 4 bases, leaving 7 bases of the junction unmatched. Germline V gene sequence: CDR1 MGHRA, CDR2 YSYEKL. This CDR3 is 16 amino acids long. CDR3 loop: CASSPPWGQGADTQYF. CDR3 bases: TGCGCCAGCAGCCCCCCTTGGGGACAGGGGGCAGATACGCAGTATTTT.

The chain recombines TRBV9 with TRBJ2-5; 8 nucleotides line up with TRBD2. Germline V gives CDR1 SGDLS, CDR2 YYNGEE. V shed 2 bases, J shed 0 bases, and the junction held 6 bases outside the gene matches. CDR3 length: 16 amino acids. The CDR3 loop is CASSVALAENQETQYF. The CDR3 bases are TGTGCCAGCAGCGTCGCACTAGCGGAGAACCAAGAGACCCAGTACTTC. Combining the CDR3 with reference TRBV9 and TRBJ2-5 gives the whole variable domain DSGVTQTPKHLITATGQRVTLRCSPRSGDLSVYWYQQSLDQGLQFLIQYYNGEERAKGNILERFSAQQFPDLHSELNLSSLELGDSALYFCASSVALAENQETQYFGPGTRLLVL.

The chain combines TRBV5-1 with TRBJ2-1; 11 bases are a match to TRBD1. This CDR3 spans 13 amino acids. J gave up 9 bases and V 6 bases, and 5 bases lay outside the gene matches. The germline V gene has CDR1 SGHRS and CDR2 YFSETQ. The chain's CDR3 is CASNGQGAGEQFF. CDR3 nucleotide sequence: TGCGCCAGCAACGGACAGGGGGCAGGTGAGCAGTTCTTC.

The genes are TRBV11-2 and TRBJ2-1; the D gene is possibly TRBD2 (5 bases). Deletions cut 5 bases from V and 7 bases from J, with 18 bases between. The germline gives CDR1 SGHAT, CDR2 FQNNGV. The CDR3 length is 15 residues. CDR3 amino acids: CASSPLFGRRNEQFF. The CDR3 bases are TGTGCCAGCAGCCCGCTTTTCGGGCGGAGGAATGAGCAGTTCTTC.

The chain combines TRBV15 with TRBJ1-1; possible D gene TRBD1, 6 bases. There are 15 residues in the CDR3. V was trimmed by 0 bases and J by 6 bases, leaving 14 bases between them. Germline CDR1 and CDR2: LNHNV and YYDKDF (reference sequence). The DNA of the CDR3 is TGTGCCACCAGCAGAGACCTAGGGGGTATCGCTGAAGCTTTCTTT. Translated, it gives CATSRDLGGIAEAFF.